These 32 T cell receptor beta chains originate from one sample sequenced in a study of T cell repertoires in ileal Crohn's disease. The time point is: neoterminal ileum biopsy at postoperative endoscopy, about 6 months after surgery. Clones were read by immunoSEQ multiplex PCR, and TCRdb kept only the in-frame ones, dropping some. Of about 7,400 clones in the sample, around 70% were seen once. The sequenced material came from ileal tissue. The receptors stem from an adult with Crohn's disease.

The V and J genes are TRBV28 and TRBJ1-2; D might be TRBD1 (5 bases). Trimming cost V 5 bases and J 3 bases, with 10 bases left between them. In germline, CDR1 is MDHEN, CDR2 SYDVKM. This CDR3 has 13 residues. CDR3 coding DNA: TGTGCCAGCAGTGGGGGGAGTTACTATGGCTACACCTTC. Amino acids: CASSGGSYYGYTF.

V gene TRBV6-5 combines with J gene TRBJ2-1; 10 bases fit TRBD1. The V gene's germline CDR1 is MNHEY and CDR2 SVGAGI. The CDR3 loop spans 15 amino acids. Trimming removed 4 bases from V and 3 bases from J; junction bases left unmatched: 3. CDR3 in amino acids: CASSSGTGVYNEQFF. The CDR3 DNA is TGTGCCAGCAGTTCCGGGACAGGGGTCTACAATGAGCAGTTCTTC.

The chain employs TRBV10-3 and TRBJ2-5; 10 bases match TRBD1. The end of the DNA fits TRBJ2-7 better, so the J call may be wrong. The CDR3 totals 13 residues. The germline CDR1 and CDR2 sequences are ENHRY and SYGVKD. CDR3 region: CAISGQGAGEQYF. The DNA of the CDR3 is TGTGCCATCAGTGGACAGGGGGCGGGCGAGCAGTACTTC.

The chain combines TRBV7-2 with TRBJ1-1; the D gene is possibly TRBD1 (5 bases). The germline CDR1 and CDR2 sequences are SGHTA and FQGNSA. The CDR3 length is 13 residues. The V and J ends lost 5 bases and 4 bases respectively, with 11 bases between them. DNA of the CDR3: TGTGCCAGCAGCGAAAGGAGGGGCACTGAAGCTTTCTTT. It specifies CASSERRGTEAFF. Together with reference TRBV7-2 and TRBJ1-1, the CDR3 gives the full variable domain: GAGVSQSPSNKVTEKGKDVELRCDPISGHTALYWYRQSLGQGLEFLIYFQGNSAPDKSGLPSDRFSAERTGGSVSTLTIQRTQQEDSAVYLCASSERRGTEAFFGQGTRLTVV.

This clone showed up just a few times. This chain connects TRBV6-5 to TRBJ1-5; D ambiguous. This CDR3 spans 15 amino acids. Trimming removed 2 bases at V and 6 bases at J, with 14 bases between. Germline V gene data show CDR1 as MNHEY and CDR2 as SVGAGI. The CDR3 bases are TGTGCCAGCAGTTACGGCGCCGGGTGGAGTCAGCCCCAGCATTTT. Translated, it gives CASSYGAGWSQPQHF.

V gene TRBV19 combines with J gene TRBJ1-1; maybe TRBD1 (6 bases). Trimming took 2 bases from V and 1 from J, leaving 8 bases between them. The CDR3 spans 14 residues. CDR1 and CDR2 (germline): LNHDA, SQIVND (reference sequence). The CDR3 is CASSITGRNTEAFF. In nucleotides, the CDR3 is TGTGCCAGTAGTATAACAGGGAGGAACACTGAAGCTTTCTTT.

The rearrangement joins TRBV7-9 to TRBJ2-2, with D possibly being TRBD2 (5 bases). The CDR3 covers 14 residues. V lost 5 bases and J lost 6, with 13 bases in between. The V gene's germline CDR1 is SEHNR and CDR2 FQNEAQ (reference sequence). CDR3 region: CASSPNRGSGELFF. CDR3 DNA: TGTGCCAGCAGCCCAAACCGGGGATCCGGGGAGCTGTTTTTT. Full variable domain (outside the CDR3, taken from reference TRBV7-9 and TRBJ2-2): DTGVSQNPRHKITKRGQNVTFRCDPISEHNRLYWYRQTLGQGPEFLTYFQNEAQLEKSRLLSDRFSAERPKGSFSTLEIQRTEQGDSAMYLCASSPNRGSGELFFGEGSRLTVL.

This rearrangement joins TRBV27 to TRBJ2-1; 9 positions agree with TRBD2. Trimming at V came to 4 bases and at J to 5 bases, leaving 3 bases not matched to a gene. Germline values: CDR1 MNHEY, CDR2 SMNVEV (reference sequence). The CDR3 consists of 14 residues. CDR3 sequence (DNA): TGTGCCAGCAGTTCGGGACTAGCAGACAATGAGCAGTTCTTC. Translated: CASSSGLADNEQFF.

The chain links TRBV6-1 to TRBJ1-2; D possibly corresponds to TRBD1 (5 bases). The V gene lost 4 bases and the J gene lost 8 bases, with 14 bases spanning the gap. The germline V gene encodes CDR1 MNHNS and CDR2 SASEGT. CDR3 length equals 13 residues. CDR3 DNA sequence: TGTGCCAGCAGTGTTTCCGGGCAGGGAGGCTACACCTTC. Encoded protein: CASSVSGQGGYTF.

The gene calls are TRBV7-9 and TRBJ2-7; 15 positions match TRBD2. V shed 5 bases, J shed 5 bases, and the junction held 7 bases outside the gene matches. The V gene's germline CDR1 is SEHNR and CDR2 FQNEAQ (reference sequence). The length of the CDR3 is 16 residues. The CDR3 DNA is TGTGCCAGCAGCGTGGGACTAGCGGGGGGTGGAAACGAGCAGTACTTC. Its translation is CASSVGLAGGGNEQYF.

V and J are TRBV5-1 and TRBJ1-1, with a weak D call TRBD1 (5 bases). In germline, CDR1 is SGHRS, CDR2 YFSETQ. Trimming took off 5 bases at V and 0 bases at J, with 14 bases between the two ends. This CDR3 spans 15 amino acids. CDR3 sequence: CASRPGGSMNTEAFF. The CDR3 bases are TGCGCCAGCAGACCCGGGGGGTCTATGAACACTGAAGCTTTCTTT.

The CDR3 DNA is TGTGCCAGCAGCTTAGATCGGGGGGTGGCCCAAGAGACCCAGTACTTC. Protein product: CASSLDRGVAQETQYF. The chain joins TRBV11-2 to TRBJ2-5; 7 positions match TRBD2. The ends lost 0 bases at V and 1 base at J; junction bases unmatched: 5. CDR3 length equals 16 residues. Germline lookup yields CDR1 SGHAT and CDR2 FQNNGV.

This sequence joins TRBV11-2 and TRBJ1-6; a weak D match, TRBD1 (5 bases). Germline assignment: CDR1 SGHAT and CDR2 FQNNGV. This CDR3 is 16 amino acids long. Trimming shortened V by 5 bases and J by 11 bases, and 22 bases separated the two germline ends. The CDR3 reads CASSPLRGTSVTPLHF. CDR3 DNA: TGTGCCAGCAGCCCCCTTCGTGGGACTTCTGTGACACCCCTCCACTTT.

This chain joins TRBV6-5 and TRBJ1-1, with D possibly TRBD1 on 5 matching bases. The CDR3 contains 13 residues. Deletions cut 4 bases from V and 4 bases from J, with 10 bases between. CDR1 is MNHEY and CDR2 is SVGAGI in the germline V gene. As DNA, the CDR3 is TGTGCCAGCAGTTTCGACAGCCGCACTGAAGCTTTCTTT. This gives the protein CASSFDSRTEAFF.

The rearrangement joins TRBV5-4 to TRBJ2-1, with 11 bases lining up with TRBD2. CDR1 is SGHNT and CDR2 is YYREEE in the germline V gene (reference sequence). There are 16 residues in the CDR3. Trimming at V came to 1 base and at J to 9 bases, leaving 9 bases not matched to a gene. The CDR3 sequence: CASSLLAGGPSTEQFF. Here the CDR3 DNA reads TGTGCCAGCAGCTTGCTAGCGGGGGGTCCCTCAACTGAGCAGTTCTTC.

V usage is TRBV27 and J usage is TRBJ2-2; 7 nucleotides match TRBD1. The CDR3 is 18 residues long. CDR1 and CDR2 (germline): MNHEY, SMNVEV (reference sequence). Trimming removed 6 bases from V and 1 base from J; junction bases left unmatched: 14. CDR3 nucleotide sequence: TGTGCCAGCAGCCCTATCTCCGGGACAGAGTTGAACACCGGGGAGCTGTTTTTT. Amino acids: CASSPISGTELNTGELFF.

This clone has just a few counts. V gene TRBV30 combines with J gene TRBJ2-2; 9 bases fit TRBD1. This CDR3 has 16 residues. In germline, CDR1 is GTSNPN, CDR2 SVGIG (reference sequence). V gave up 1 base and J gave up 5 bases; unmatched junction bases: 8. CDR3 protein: CAWSGDRVGGTGELFF. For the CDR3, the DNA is TGTGCCTGGAGTGGGGACAGGGTAGGGGGAACCGGGGAGCTGTTTTTT. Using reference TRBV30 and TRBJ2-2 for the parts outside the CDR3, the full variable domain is SQTIHQWPATLVQPVGSPLSLECTVEGTSNPNLYWYRQAAGRGLQLLFYSVGIGQISSEVPQNLSASRPQDRQFILSSKKLLLSDSGFYLCAWSGDRVGGTGELFFGEGSRLTVL.

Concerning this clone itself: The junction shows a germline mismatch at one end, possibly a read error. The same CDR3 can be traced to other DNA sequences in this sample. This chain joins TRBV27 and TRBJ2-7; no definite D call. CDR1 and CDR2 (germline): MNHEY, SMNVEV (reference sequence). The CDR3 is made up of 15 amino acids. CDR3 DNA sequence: TGTGCCAGCAAGTTCAACAGCCTCCAGTCCTACGAACAGTACTTC. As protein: CASKFNSLQSYEQYF.

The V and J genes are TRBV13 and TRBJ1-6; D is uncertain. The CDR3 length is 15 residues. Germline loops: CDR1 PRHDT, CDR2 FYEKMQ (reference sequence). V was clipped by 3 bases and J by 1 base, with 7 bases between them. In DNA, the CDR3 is TGTGCCAGCAGCTTGAGTAGATCCTATAATTCACCCCTCCACTTT. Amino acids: CASSLSRSYNSPLHF.

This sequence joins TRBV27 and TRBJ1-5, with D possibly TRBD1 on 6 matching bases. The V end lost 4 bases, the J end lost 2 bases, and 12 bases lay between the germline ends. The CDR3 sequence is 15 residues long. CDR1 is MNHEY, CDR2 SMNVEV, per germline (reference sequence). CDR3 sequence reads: CASSSGVKGNQPQHF. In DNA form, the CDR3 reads TGTGCCAGCAGTTCAGGGGTTAAGGGCAATCAGCCCCAGCATTTT.

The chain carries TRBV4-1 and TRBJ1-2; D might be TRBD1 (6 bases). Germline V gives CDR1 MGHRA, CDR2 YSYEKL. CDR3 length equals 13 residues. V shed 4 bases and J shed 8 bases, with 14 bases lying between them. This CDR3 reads CASSPYVDSGYTF. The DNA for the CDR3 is TGCGCCAGCAGCCCCTACGTGGACAGCGGCTACACCTTC.

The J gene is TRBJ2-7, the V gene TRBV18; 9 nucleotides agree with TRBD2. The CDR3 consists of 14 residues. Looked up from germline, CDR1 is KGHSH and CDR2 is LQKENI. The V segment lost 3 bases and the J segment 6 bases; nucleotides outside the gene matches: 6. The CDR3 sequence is CASSPGGLAAEQYF. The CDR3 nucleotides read TGTGCCAGCTCACCGGGGGGACTAGCTGCCGAGCAGTACTTC. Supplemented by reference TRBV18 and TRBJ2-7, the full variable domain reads NAGVMQNPRHLVRRRGQEARLRCSPMKGHSHVYWYRQLPEEGLKFMVYLQKENIIDESGMPKERFSAEFPKEGPSILRIQQVVRGDSAAYFCASSPGGLAAEQYFGPGTRLTVT.

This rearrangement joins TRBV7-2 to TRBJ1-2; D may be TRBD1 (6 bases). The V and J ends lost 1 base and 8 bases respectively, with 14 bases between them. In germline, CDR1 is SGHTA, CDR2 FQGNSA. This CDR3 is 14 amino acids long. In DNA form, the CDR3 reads TGTGCCAGCAGCTTAGATGAGGGGGTCCTCGGCTACACCTTC. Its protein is CASSLDEGVLGYTF. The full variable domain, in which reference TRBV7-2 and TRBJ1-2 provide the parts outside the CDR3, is GAGVSQSPSNKVTEKGKDVELRCDPISGHTALYWYRQSLGQGLEFLIYFQGNSAPDKSGLPSDRFSAERTGGSVSTLTIQRTQQEDSAVYLCASSLDEGVLGYTFGSGTRLTVV.

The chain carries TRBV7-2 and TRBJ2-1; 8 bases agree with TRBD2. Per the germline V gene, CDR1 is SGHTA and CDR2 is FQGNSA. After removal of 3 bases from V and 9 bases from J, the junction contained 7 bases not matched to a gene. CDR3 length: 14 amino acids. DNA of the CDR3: TGTGCCAGCAGCTTCGGGGCGGGGGGTGGTGAGCAGTTCTTC. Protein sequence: CASSFGAGGGEQFF.

The CDR3 region is CSVGTGTEAFF. In nucleotides, the CDR3 is TGCAGCGTCGGTACGGGGACTGAAGCTTTCTTT. V gene TRBV29-1 combines with J gene TRBJ1-1, with D unresolved. Germline V lookup: CDR1 SQVTM, CDR2 ANQGSEA. Trimming removed 6 bases at V and 5 bases at J, with 10 bases between. The CDR3 sequence is 11 residues long.

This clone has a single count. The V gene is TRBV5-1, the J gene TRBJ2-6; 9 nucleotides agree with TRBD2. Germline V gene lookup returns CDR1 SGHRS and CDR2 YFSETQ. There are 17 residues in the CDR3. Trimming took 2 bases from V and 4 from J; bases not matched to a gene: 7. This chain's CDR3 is CASSFYAGGLGANVLTF. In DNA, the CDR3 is TGCGCCAGCAGCTTTTATGCGGGGGGGCTAGGGGCCAACGTCCTGACTTTC.

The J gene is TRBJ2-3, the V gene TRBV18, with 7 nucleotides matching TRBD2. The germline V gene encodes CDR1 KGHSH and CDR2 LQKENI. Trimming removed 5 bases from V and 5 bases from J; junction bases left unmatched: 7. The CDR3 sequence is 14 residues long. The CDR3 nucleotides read TGTGCCAGCTCATCGACGGGGGGAGGAGATACGCAGTATTTT. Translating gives CASSSTGGGDTQYF.

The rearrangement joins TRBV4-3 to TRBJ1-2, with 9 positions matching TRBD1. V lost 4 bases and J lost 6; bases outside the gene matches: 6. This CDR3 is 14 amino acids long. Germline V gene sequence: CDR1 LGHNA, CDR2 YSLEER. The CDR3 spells CASSPQGAGDGYTF. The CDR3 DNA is TGCGCCAGCAGCCCACAGGGGGCTGGAGATGGCTACACCTTC.

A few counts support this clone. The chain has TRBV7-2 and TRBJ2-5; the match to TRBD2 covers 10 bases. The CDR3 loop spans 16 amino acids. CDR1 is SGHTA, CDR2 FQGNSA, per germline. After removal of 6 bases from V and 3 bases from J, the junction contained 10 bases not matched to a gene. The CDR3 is CASRRAGGRNKETQYF. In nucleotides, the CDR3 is TGTGCCAGCAGGAGAGCGGGGGGGCGGAACAAAGAGACCCAGTACTTC.

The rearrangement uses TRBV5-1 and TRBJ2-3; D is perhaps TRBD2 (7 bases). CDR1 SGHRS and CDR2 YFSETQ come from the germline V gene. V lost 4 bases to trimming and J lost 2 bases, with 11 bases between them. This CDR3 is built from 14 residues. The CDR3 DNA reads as TGCGCCAGCAGCAGTCGGGGGGCCACAGATACGCAGTATTTT. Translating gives CASSSRGATDTQYF.

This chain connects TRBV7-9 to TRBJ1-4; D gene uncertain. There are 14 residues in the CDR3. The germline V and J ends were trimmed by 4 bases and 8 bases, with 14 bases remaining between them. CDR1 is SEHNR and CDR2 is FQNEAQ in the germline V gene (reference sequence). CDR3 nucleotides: TGTGCCAGCAGCTCTCTCGTCCAGCGAGAAAAACTGTTTTTT. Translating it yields CASSSLVQREKLFF.

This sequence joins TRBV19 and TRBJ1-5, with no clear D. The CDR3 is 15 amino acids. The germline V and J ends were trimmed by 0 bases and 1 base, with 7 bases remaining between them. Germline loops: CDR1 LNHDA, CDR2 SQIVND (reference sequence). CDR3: CASSIDLWSNQPQHF. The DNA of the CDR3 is TGTGCCAGTAGTATAGATCTATGGAGCAATCAGCCCCAGCATTTT.